This entry concerns a single T cell receptor beta chain. Its target is not known. A much more abundant neighbour one base away suggests this may be a read error. The source of the sample is a study of CD8 T cells in ankylosing spondylitis. The V gene lost 5 bases and the J gene lost 4 bases, with 5 bases spanning the gap. This CDR3 comprises 11 residues. Findings of the study overall: Disease-linked clones bore a CD8+ phenotype and were relatively rare in peripheral blood. Blood from ankylosing spondylitis patients appeared to carry a characteristic roughly 8-variant TCR beta motif. Some of the motif variants had earlier been found in reactive arthritis patients' fluid and blood.

TCRdb fed the 5' RACE reads into MiXCR, producing one record per CDR3 protein. The profile shows approximately 350,000 distinct CDR3 sequences, approximately 14% of them singletons. This receptor was taken from a male donor with ankylosing spondylitis or in good health (not recorded which). The chain couples TRBV12-3 or TRBV12-4 to TRBJ1-2; D uncertain. The specimen was blood, either unsorted or a sorted T cell fraction (not recorded which). The CDR3 spells CASSRSYGYTF. The CDR3 DNA reads TGTGCCAGCAGTCGGAGCTATGGCTACACCTTC.